A selection of T cell receptor beta chains follows, all from one sample in a study of blood T cell repertoires in COVID-19. Some clones are missing from TCRdb's copy, which holds only in-frame ones; the method was immunoSEQ multiplex PCR. Here the sample spans tens of thousands of clones, roughly 80% being singletons. Sequenced input: peripheral blood. The receptors shown here come from a human donor in a cohort sampled during active or convalescent COVID-19. Both conserved end residues are part of each CDR3. The D gene is left open where the match is weak. Part of the rows lack a size; the others show once, few, many or a class for expanded clones.

TRBJ2-5 TRBV7-9 12 once - TGTGCCAGCAGCTTAGAAACGAGACGGGAGTACTTC CASSLETRREYF
TRBJ2-7 TRBV3-1/TRBV3-2 19 - - TGTGCCAGCAGCCAAGAAGGTGGTCGTGGAGTGATAAGCTCCTACGAGCAGTACTTC CASSQEGGRGVISSYEQYF
TRBJ2-7 TRBV18 14 - - TGTGCCAGCTCACCAAACGGGAAGAGTGACGAGCAGTACTTC CASSPNGKSDEQYF
TRBJ2-5 TRBV7-7 15 - TRBD2 TGTGCTAGCAGCCCAGGACTCTCGGGGGGGGAGACCCAGTACTTC CASSPGLSGGETQYF
TRBJ2-3 TRBV3-1/TRBV3-2 18 - TRBD2 TGTGCCAGCAGTTTTGGACTAGCGGGGGCCTCTAGCACAGATACGCAGTATTTT CASSFGLAGASSTDTQYF
TRBJ2-3 TRBV7-9 16 - - TGTGCCAGCAGCTTAGGCCGGGGGGCTAACACAGATACGCAGTATTTT CASSLGRGANTDTQYF
TRBJ2-3 TRBV7-2 14 - - TGTGCCAGCACTTCTAGGGGGGGGGTCAATACGCAGTATTTT CASTSRGGVNTQYF
TRBJ2-1 TRBV6-2/TRBV6-3 15 - TRBD2 TGTGCCAGCAGCCCCAGCGGGGGCACTCAACATGAGCAGTTCTTC CASSPSGGTQHEQFF
TRBJ2-5 TRBV9 15 few - TGTGCCAGCAGCGTCTCTGGGAGCGGCCCAGAGACCCAGTACTTC CASSVSGSGPETQYF
TRBJ1-1 TRBV3-1/TRBV3-2 14 - - TGTGCCAGCAGCCTTTGGACAGCGAACACTGAAGCTTTCTTT CASSLWTANTEAFF
TRBJ1-2 TRBV7-3 15 - - TGTGCCAGCAGCTTAACGGCGGGGGCGCGCTATGGCTACACCTTC CASSLTAGARYGYTF
TRBJ2-3 TRBV5-4 14 - - TGTGCCAGCAGAATCGGCGGAAGCACAGATACGCAGTATTTT CASRIGGSTDTQYF
TRBJ2-1 TRBV5-1 15 few TRBD1 TGCGCCAGCAGCTTGGATTGGGGACAGGGCAATGAGCAGTTCTTC CASSLDWGQGNEQFF
TRBJ1-2 TRBV27 14 - TRBD1 TGTGCCAGCACCCGGACAGGGGCGAACTATGGCTACACCTTC CASTRTGANYGYTF
TRBJ1-1 TRBV2 18 few - TGTGCCAGCAGAGATTTCGGACAGACCGCACCCTTGAACACTGAAGCTTTCTTT CASRDFGQTAPLNTEAFF
TRBJ2-6 TRBV5-5 19 - - TGTGCCAGCAGTCGTTTTTCCGGGACGGGAGTCTCTGGGGCCAACGTCCTGACTTTC CASSRFSGTGVSGANVLTF
TRBJ2-1 TRBV7-9 16 - TRBD2 TGTGCCAGCAGCGTAGCGGGGGGACTTTCCTACAATGAGCAGTTCTTC CASSVAGGLSYNEQFF
TRBJ1-4 TRBV10-3 15 - - TGTGCCATCAGTCGGACTGCCTTAACTAATGAAAAACTGTTTTTT CAISRTALTNEKLFF
TRBJ1-4 TRBV12-5 13 once TRBD1 TGTGCTAGTGGGACAGGGGAGAGCGAAAAACTGTTTTTT CASGTGESEKLFF
TRBJ2-5 TRBV7-2 13 - - TGTGCCAGCAGCTCAGACAGGCAGAAGACCCAGTACTTC CASSSDRQKTQYF
TRBJ1-2 TRBV6-5 13 - - TGTGCCAGCATCGCGCCCAGGGGCTCTGGCTACACCTTC CASIAPRGSGYTF
TRBJ2-5 TRBV9 15 - TRBD1 TGTGCCAGCAGCGGGACAGGGAATTTCCAAGAGACCCAGTACTTC CASSGTGNFQETQYF
TRBJ1-1 TRBV7-2 12 - TRBD1 TGTGCCAGCAGCCACGACAGGGTAGAGTCTTTCTTT CASSHDRVESFF
TRBJ2-3 TRBV27 14 - - TGTGCCAGCAGCAGTTTTTTACCCACAGATACGCAGTATTTT CASSSFLPTDTQYF
TRBJ2-1 TRBV19 12 - - TGTGCCAGTAGTCCCGAAACTAATATGCAGTTCTTC CASSPETNMQFF
TRBJ1-1 TRBV9 13 - - TGTGCCAGCAGCGTAACAGCGAACACTGAAGCTTTCTTT CASSVTANTEAFF
TRBJ1-2 TRBV3-1/TRBV3-2 16 - - TGTGCCAGCAGCCAAGGATTGGACACAGCTAACTATGGCTACACCTTC CASSQGLDTANYGYTF
TRBJ2-3 TRBV7-8 16 - TRBD2 TGTGCCAGCAGCTTTACTAGCGGGGGACGAGCAGATACGCAGTATTTT CASSFTSGGRADTQYF
TRBJ1-2 TRBV29-1 14 - - TGCAGCGTTGCCCTTCAGGTATTCGGGGGAGGCTACACCTTC CSVALQVFGGGYTF
TRBJ1-3 TRBV7-9 15 few - TGTGCCAGCAGCCCCCGGGAGTACTCTGGAAACACCATATATTTT CASSPREYSGNTIYF
TRBJ2-3 TRBV6-2/TRBV6-3 15 - - TGTGCCAGCAGTTACTCGAGCGTTAGCACAGATACGCAGTATTTT CASSYSSVSTDTQYF
TRBJ1-1 TRBV29-1 14 - - TGCAGCGTCACTGTAGGGAGTGGGAACACTGAAGCTTTCTTT CSVTVGSGNTEAFF
TRBJ2-1 TRBV7-6 16 once - TGTGCCAGCAGGGACCCCAGGGGCCCCTCCTACAATGAGCAGTTCTTC CASRDPRGPSYNEQFF
TRBJ1-6 TRBV27 14 - - TGTGCCAGCAGTTTCATGGTGGAGAGATCACCCCTCCACTTT CASSFMVERSPLHF
TRBJ2-3 TRBV25-1 14 - - TGTGCCAGCAGTGAGCGAGGGGGTCCAGATACGCAGTATTTT CASSERGGPDTQYF
TRBJ2-5 TRBV6-2/TRBV6-3 16 once TRBD1 TGTGCCAGCAGTTACTCGTCCAGGGGGTACCAAGAGACCCAGTACTTC CASSYSSRGYQETQYF
TRBJ2-5 TRBV12-3/TRBV12-4 13 - TRBD2 TGTGCCAGCAGTTGGACTAGCCGGGAGACCCAGTACTTC CASSWTSRETQYF